A selection of T cell receptor beta chains follows, all from one sample in a study of cytomegalovirus exposure and HLA in healthy donors. Sequencing used immunoSEQ multiplex PCR; TCRdb keeps in-frame clones, though not all of them. The data contain under 150,000 clones, about three quarters of them singletons. What was sequenced was PBMCs. These receptors were obtained from a woman under 40 in good health and CMV-seropositive. Each CDR3 is given with its conserved first and last residue. Each record gives: D gene, V gene, J gene, clone size, CDR3 protein, CDR3 DNA. The D gene is left open where the match is weak. The listing skips clone size in some rows; elsewhere it reads once, few, many or a size class.

d_call: .
v_call: TRBV4-2
j_call: TRBJ1-5
clone_size: .
cdr3_aa: CASSQEGMGGNQPQHF
cdr3_nt: TGTGCCAGCAGCCAAGAGGGCATGGGGGGGAATCAGCCCCAGCATTTT

d_call: TRBD1
v_call: TRBV9
j_call: TRBJ2-3
clone_size: .
cdr3_aa: CASSLERGPDTQYF
cdr3_nt: TGTGCCAGCAGTCTTGAGAGGGGGCCTGATACGCAGTATTTT

d_call: TRBD1
v_call: TRBV9
j_call: TRBJ2-7
clone_size: .
cdr3_aa: CASSQGGPYEQYF
cdr3_nt: TGTGCCAGCAGCCAAGGGGGCCCCTACGAGCAGTACTTC

d_call: .
v_call: TRBV7-2
j_call: TRBJ1-2
clone_size: .
cdr3_aa: CASSLHALPNYGYTF
cdr3_nt: TGTGCCAGCAGCTTACACGCGCTCCCAAACTATGGCTACACCTTC

d_call: .
v_call: TRBV7-6
j_call: TRBJ2-2
clone_size: few
cdr3_aa: CASSFRVGNTGELFF
cdr3_nt: TGTGCCAGCAGCTTCAGGGTTGGCAACACCGGGGAGCTGTTTTTT

d_call: .
v_call: TRBV5-5
j_call: TRBJ2-7
clone_size: .
cdr3_aa: CASSLLSSEAWEQYF
cdr3_nt: TGTGCCAGCAGCTTGTTATCTTCGGAAGCGTGGGAGCAGTACTTC

d_call: TRBD1
v_call: TRBV2
j_call: TRBJ1-1
clone_size: .
cdr3_aa: CASRTGGGGSEAFF
cdr3_nt: TGTGCCAGCAGGACAGGGGGCGGAGGGTCTGAAGCTTTCTTT

d_call: .
v_call: TRBV2
j_call: TRBJ1-4
clone_size: .
cdr3_aa: CASSDLQGFNEKLFF
cdr3_nt: TGTGCCAGCAGTGACCTACAGGGCTTTAATGAAAAACTGTTTTTT

d_call: .
v_call: TRBV27
j_call: TRBJ1-5
clone_size: .
cdr3_aa: CASSRGTISGNQPQHF
cdr3_nt: TGTGCCAGCAGTCGTGGTACAATCAGCGGTAATCAGCCCCAGCATTTT

d_call: TRBD1
v_call: TRBV30
j_call: TRBJ1-1
clone_size: few
cdr3_aa: CAWTRQGRNTEAFF
cdr3_nt: TGTGCCTGGACAAGACAGGGAAGGAACACTGAAGCTTTCTTT

d_call: .
v_call: TRBV19
j_call: TRBJ1-2
clone_size: .
cdr3_aa: CASTGSRDSGAYTF
cdr3_nt: TGTGCCAGTACTGGGTCGAGGGACTCAGGAGCCTACACCTTC

d_call: .
v_call: TRBV28
j_call: TRBJ1-2
clone_size: .
cdr3_aa: CASSLHSDSIGYTF
cdr3_nt: TGTGCCAGCAGTTTACATAGTGACTCTATTGGCTACACCTTC

d_call: .
v_call: TRBV9
j_call: TRBJ2-1
clone_size: .
cdr3_aa: CASSARSTPYNEQFF
cdr3_nt: TGTGCCAGCAGCGCCAGAAGTACCCCCTACAATGAGCAGTTCTTC

d_call: .
v_call: TRBV30
j_call: TRBJ1-6
clone_size: .
cdr3_aa: CAWRALGANSPLHF
cdr3_nt: TGTGCCTGGAGGGCACTGGGGGCAAATTCACCCCTCCACTTT

d_call: .
v_call: TRBV2
j_call: TRBJ2-3
clone_size: .
cdr3_aa: CASKVRVRDTQYF
cdr3_nt: TGTGCCAGCAAAGTCAGGGTTCGGGATACGCAGTATTTT

d_call: TRBD2
v_call: TRBV7-6
j_call: TRBJ2-5
clone_size: .
cdr3_aa: CASSPLGLAVQETQYF
cdr3_nt: TGTGCCAGCAGCCCCCTGGGACTAGCGGTCCAAGAGACCCAGTACTTC

d_call: TRBD1
v_call: TRBV6-6
j_call: TRBJ1-1
clone_size: few
cdr3_aa: CASSLDRTAFF
cdr3_nt: TGTGCCAGCAGTTTGGACAGGACGGCTTTCTTT

d_call: TRBD2
v_call: TRBV6-6
j_call: TRBJ2-1
clone_size: .
cdr3_aa: CASSYSRGGYNEQFF
cdr3_nt: TGTGCCAGCAGTTACTCGCGGGGGGGGTACAATGAGCAGTTCTTC

d_call: .
v_call: TRBV19
j_call: TRBJ1-5
clone_size: .
cdr3_aa: CASSIGSHGAQHF
cdr3_nt: TGTGCCAGTAGTATAGGGTCACATGGAGCCCAGCATTTT

d_call: .
v_call: TRBV30
j_call: TRBJ1-5
clone_size: .
cdr3_aa: CAWSVAYNQPQHF
cdr3_nt: TGTGCCTGGAGTGTAGCCTACAATCAGCCCCAGCATTTT

d_call: .
v_call: TRBV2
j_call: TRBJ2-4
clone_size: .
cdr3_aa: CAYKGAGQLYKNIQYF
cdr3_nt: TGTGCCTACAAGGGGGCGGGACAGCTATACAAAAACATTCAGTACTTC

d_call: .
v_call: TRBV6-1
j_call: TRBJ1-3
clone_size: .
cdr3_aa: CASTVGLSGNTIYF
cdr3_nt: TGTGCCAGCACCGTGGGGCTCTCTGGAAACACCATATATTTT

d_call: TRBD2
v_call: TRBV7-9
j_call: TRBJ2-3
clone_size: .
cdr3_aa: CASSPRTSGGLIDTQYF
cdr3_nt: TGTGCCAGCAGCCCGAGGACTAGCGGGGGGCTAATAGATACGCAGTATTTT

d_call: .
v_call: TRBV6-5
j_call: TRBJ1-2
clone_size: .
cdr3_aa: CASSYEPRGYGYTF
cdr3_nt: TGTGCCAGCAGTTACGAGCCTAGGGGCTATGGCTACACCTTC

d_call: TRBD1
v_call: TRBV28
j_call: TRBJ2-7
clone_size: .
cdr3_aa: CASSPRDSLFYEQYF
cdr3_nt: TGTGCCAGCAGTCCCCGGGACAGCCTTTTCTACGAGCAGTACTTC

d_call: TRBD2
v_call: TRBV5-1
j_call: TRBJ2-3
clone_size: .
cdr3_aa: CASSWSGGGTDTQYF
cdr3_nt: TGCGCCAGCAGCTGGAGTGGGGGGGGCACAGATACGCAGTATTTT

d_call: TRBD2
v_call: TRBV4-2
j_call: TRBJ2-7
clone_size: .
cdr3_aa: CASSQDSPQRGIKSEQYF
cdr3_nt: TGTGCCAGCAGCCAAGATTCCCCCCAGCGGGGCATTAAATCCGAGCAGTACTTC

d_call: .
v_call: TRBV6-7
j_call: TRBJ1-1
clone_size: few
cdr3_aa: CANDSLEAFF
cdr3_nt: TGTGCCAACGACAGTCTTGAAGCTTTCTTT

d_call: TRBD1
v_call: TRBV6-5
j_call: TRBJ2-7
clone_size: few
cdr3_aa: CASSPGQGRDEQYF
cdr3_nt: TGTGCCAGCAGTCCGGGACAGGGTCGGGACGAGCAGTACTTC

d_call: .
v_call: TRBV11-2
j_call: TRBJ2-7
clone_size: .
cdr3_aa: CASSLLPSEQYF
cdr3_nt: TGTGCCAGCAGCTTACTCCCAAGCGAGCAGTACTTC

d_call: TRBD1
v_call: TRBV6-6
j_call: TRBJ1-2
clone_size: .
cdr3_aa: CASSSTGTGYGYTF
cdr3_nt: TGTGCCAGCAGCTCCACCGGGACAGGGTATGGCTACACCTTC

d_call: .
v_call: TRBV4-2
j_call: TRBJ1-6
clone_size: .
cdr3_aa: CASSRTDSSYNSPLHF
cdr3_nt: TGTGCCAGCAGCCGAACGGACAGCTCCTATAATTCACCCCTCCACTTT

d_call: .
v_call: TRBV30
j_call: TRBJ2-5
clone_size: few
cdr3_aa: CAWSVIQETQYF
cdr3_nt: TGTGCCTGGAGTGTCATCCAAGAGACCCAGTACTTC

d_call: TRBD2
v_call: TRBV19
j_call: TRBJ2-3
clone_size: .
cdr3_aa: CASRSAGGHSSTDTQYF
cdr3_nt: TGTGCCAGTAGGTCGGCGGGGGGCCACTCTAGCACAGATACGCAGTATTTT

d_call: TRBD2
v_call: TRBV9
j_call: TRBJ2-3
clone_size: .
cdr3_aa: CASSVGGGGGGTDTQYF
cdr3_nt: TGTGCCAGCAGCGTAGGGGGCGGGGGTGGCGGCACAGATACGCAGTATTTT

d_call: TRBD1
v_call: TRBV2
j_call: TRBJ1-5
clone_size: .
cdr3_aa: CASSPSPTHRGVQPQHF
cdr3_nt: TGTGCCAGCAGTCCGTCCCCAACTCACAGGGGTGTGCAGCCCCAGCATTTT

d_call: .
v_call: TRBV7-9
j_call: TRBJ2-3
clone_size: .
cdr3_aa: CASSYPGTDTQYF
cdr3_nt: TGTGCCAGCAGCTACCCGGGCACAGATACGCAGTATTTT

d_call: .
v_call: TRBV2
j_call: TRBJ1-2
clone_size: .
cdr3_aa: CASRMGPSYGYTF
cdr3_nt: TGTGCCAGCAGAATGGGGCCCTCCTATGGCTACACCTTC

d_call: .
v_call: TRBV28
j_call: TRBJ2-7
clone_size: .
cdr3_aa: CASSQGVYEQYF
cdr3_nt: TGTGCCAGCAGTCAAGGGGTATACGAGCAGTACTTC